The 29 T cell receptor beta chains in this list originate from one sample, sequenced in a study of memory CD4+ T cells and cytomegalovirus serostatus. The sort gate was single viable CD3+CD4+CD8-CD45RO+ cells for memory CD4+ T cells. The table came from immunoSEQ multiplex PCR; TCRdb's copy has only in-frame clones and leaves some out. The repertoire holds about 54,000 clones, with roughly four fifths as singletons. The sequenced sample was memory CD4+ T cells from blood. The receptors were gathered from an adult in good health and CMV-seronegative.

The chain is built from TRBV7-8 and TRBJ2-7; no firm D call. Germline loops: CDR1 SGHVS, CDR2 FQNEAQ. The CDR3 is 18 residues long. Trimming left V 1 base short and J 5 bases short, with 24 bases between. The CDR3 coding sequence is TGTGCCAGCAGCTTAGGACAACTGTTTCGTGAGGCTACCAACGAGCAGTACTTC. This codes for CASSLGQLFREATNEQYF.

The chain couples TRBV6-5 to TRBJ1-2; possible D gene TRBD1, 5 bases. The V gene's germline CDR1 is MNHEY and CDR2 SVGAGI. This CDR3 has 13 residues. Trimming removed 0 bases at V and 7 bases at J, with 9 bases between. The CDR3 nucleotides read TGTGCCAGCAGTTACTCTGGGGGGTCTGGCTACACCTTC. Translated, it gives CASSYSGGSGYTF.

V usage is TRBV5-6 and J usage is TRBJ2-5; TRBD2 agrees at 11 bases. Germline V gene data show CDR1 as SGHDT and CDR2 as YYEEEE. J lost 3 bases, V lost 3 bases, and 13 bases had no gene match. The CDR3 extends over 18 amino acids. This CDR3 reads CASSWGSGTSGAEETQYF. CDR3 bases: TGTGCCAGCAGCTGGGGGTCCGGGACTAGCGGCGCTGAAGAGACCCAGTACTTC.

The rearrangement uses TRBV29-1 and TRBJ1-3; D is unresolved. CDR1 SQVTM and CDR2 ANQGSEA come from the germline V gene. The CDR3 has 14 amino acids. V was clipped by 6 bases and J by 1 base, with 13 bases between them. The CDR3 spells CSVDDLRSGNTIYF. The CDR3 DNA follows: TGCAGCGTCGATGACTTAAGGTCTGGAAACACCATATATTTT. Full variable domain (outside the CDR3, taken from reference TRBV29-1 and TRBJ1-3): SAVISQKPSRDICQRGTSLTIQCQVDSQVTMMFWYRQQPGQSLTLIATANQGSEATYESGFVIDKFPISRPNLTFSTLTVSNMSPEDSSIYLCSVDDLRSGNTIYFGEGSWLTVV.

This clone has only one observation. The chain recombines TRBV9 with TRBJ2-3; TRBD2 agrees at 13 bases. V was pared by 4 bases and J by 9 bases, with 8 bases of the junction left unmatched. There are 15 residues in the CDR3. CDR1 and CDR2 from the germline V gene are SGDLS and YYNGEE. CDR3 residues: CASSPGLAGAVTQYF. CDR3 nucleotide sequence: TGTGCCAGCAGCCCAGGACTAGCGGGGGCGGTAACGCAGTATTTT.

The genes are TRBV6-1 and TRBJ2-7, with TRBD1 matching 8 bases. Trimming took 2 bases from V and 1 from J; bases not matched to a gene: 4. This CDR3 comprises 15 residues. Germline lookup yields CDR1 MNHNS and CDR2 SASEGT. DNA for the CDR3: TGTGCCAGCAGTGAATGGGGGACAGGATCCTACGAGCAGTACTTC. Its translation is CASSEWGTGSYEQYF.

This clone was observed a few times. V usage is TRBV7-9 and J usage is TRBJ1-6, with D possibly TRBD1 on 6 matching bases. The CDR3 spans 16 residues. Germline V gives CDR1 SEHNR, CDR2 FQNEAQ (reference sequence). The V end was cut by 4 bases, the J end by 6 bases, with 16 bases between. The CDR3 spells CASSSIGQPSNSPLHF. DNA of the CDR3: TGTGCCAGCAGCTCAATCGGACAGCCTAGTAATTCACCCCTCCACTTT.

The rearrangement joins TRBV19 to TRBJ1-2; 9 bases fit TRBD1. Losses at the gene ends were 5 bases for V and 7 bases for J; bases not matched to a gene: 8. This CDR3 is built from 14 residues. Germline CDR1 is LNHDA and CDR2 is SQIVND (reference sequence). The CDR3 spells CASSSPGQGFGYTF. The CDR3 DNA reads TGTGCCAGTAGTTCACCGGGACAGGGATTTGGCTACACCTTC. The full variable domain, completed using reference TRBV19 and TRBJ1-2, is DGGITQSPKYLFRKEGQNVTLSCEQNLNHDAMYWYRQDPGQGLRLIYYSQIVNDFQKGDIAEGYSVSREKKESFPLTVTSAQKNPTAFYLCASSSPGQGFGYTFGSGTRLTVV.

As DNA, the CDR3 is TGTGCCAGCAGCTCGGTCCAAGAGACCCAGTACTTC. Translated, it gives CASSSVQETQYF. V usage is TRBV5-4 and J usage is TRBJ2-5; D not resolved. The CDR3 covers 12 residues. V was cut by 3 bases and J by 1 base, with 4 bases left in between. Germline-derived CDR1 and CDR2 are SGHNT and YYREEE (reference sequence). Complete variable domain (other parts from reference TRBV5-4 and TRBJ2-5): ETGVTQSPTHLIKTRGQQVTLRCSSQSGHNTVSWYQQALGQGPQFIFQYYREEENGRGNFPPRFSGLQFPNYSSELNVNALELDDSALYLCASSSVQETQYFGPGTRLLVL.

V is TRBV27 and J is TRBJ1-1, with no clear D. V shed 6 bases and J shed 4 bases, with 18 bases lying between them. The CDR3 has 15 residues. Germline CDR1 and CDR2: MNHEY and SMNVEV (reference sequence). CDR3 in amino acids: CASRIKASRVTEAFF. The CDR3, as DNA: TGTGCCAGCAGAATCAAGGCCTCGAGGGTCACTGAAGCTTTCTTT.

The rearrangement uses TRBV27 and TRBJ2-5; 9 bases agree with TRBD2. This CDR3 contains 15 residues. The V gene end was trimmed by 3 bases and the J gene end by 5 bases; junction bases not matched to a gene: 7. Germline CDR1 and CDR2: MNHEY and SMNVEV (reference sequence). CDR3 protein: CASSFSGGAGETQYF. CDR3 coding DNA: TGTGCCAGCAGTTTTAGCGGGGGAGCGGGGGAGACCCAGTACTTC.

This clone was recorded only once. The chain combines TRBV7-2 with TRBJ1-2; D is perhaps TRBD1 (5 bases). Germline lookup yields CDR1 SGHTA and CDR2 FQGNSA. The CDR3 consists of 15 residues. V was clipped by 3 bases and J by 1 base, with 12 bases between them. The CDR3 is CASSFQGRINYGYTF. The CDR3 nucleotides are TGTGCCAGCAGCTTTCAGGGACGGATTAACTATGGCTACACCTTC.

V is TRBV9 and J is TRBJ2-2; 7 nucleotides line up with TRBD2. Trimming removed 0 bases from V and 5 bases from J; junction bases left unmatched: 10. CDR3 length equals 17 residues. Germline-derived CDR1 and CDR2 are SGDLS and YYNGEE. The DNA for the CDR3 is TGTGCCAGCAGCGTAGTAGGTTTGGGAGGGAGGACCGGGGAGCTGTTTTTT. Protein sequence: CASSVVGLGGRTGELFF.

The chain carries TRBV2 and TRBJ2-5; D not resolved. V lost 2 bases, J lost 5 bases, and 12 bases lay in between. CDR1 is SNHLY, CDR2 FYNNEI, per germline. This CDR3 has 14 residues. The CDR3 DNA reads as TGTGCCAGCAGTGAAAATTTACTTGGGGAGACCCAGTACTTC. This gives the protein CASSENLLGETQYF.

This chain uses TRBV6-9 with TRBJ2-7; 8 bases agree with TRBD1. V dropped 5 bases and J dropped 0; count of bases not matched to a gene: 12. CDR3 length: 17 residues. The V gene's germline CDR1 is MNHGY and CDR2 SVAAGI. The CDR3 spells CASSDLFGTGRSYEQYF. For the CDR3, the DNA is TGTGCCAGCAGTGACCTGTTTGGGACAGGTCGCTCCTACGAGCAGTACTTC.

The V call is TRBV6-4, the J call TRBJ1-2; D is ambiguous. The CDR3 totals 14 residues. Deletions cut 3 bases from V and 8 bases from J, with 16 bases between. The germline V gene has CDR1 MRHNA and CDR2 SNTAGT. The CDR3 reads CASSELALLDGYTF. CDR3 nucleotides: TGTGCCAGCAGTGAATTGGCCCTGCTGGACGGCTACACCTTC.

The chain links TRBV28 to TRBJ2-3; 15 positions match TRBD2. Trimming removed 6 bases from V and 0 bases from J; junction bases left unmatched: 19. Germline V gene lookup returns CDR1 MDHEN and CDR2 SYDVKM. The CDR3 is made up of 22 amino acids. The chain's CDR3 is CASSTRTSGRALGYASTDTQYF. The CDR3 DNA reads as TGTGCCAGCAGCACAAGGACTAGCGGGAGGGCCCTTGGTTATGCTAGCACAGATACGCAGTATTTT.

This clone has just one count. CDR3 nucleotide sequence: TGTGCCAGCAGCAGGTCGGTAACTGCGGATGAGCAGTTCTTC. Its translation is CASSRSVTADEQFF. The V gene is TRBV5-4, the J gene TRBJ2-1; D is uncertain. V shed 4 bases and J shed 8 bases, with 16 bases lying between them. The CDR3 is made up of 14 amino acids. Germline CDR1 and CDR2: SGHNT and YYREEE (reference sequence).

The chain links TRBV5-4 to TRBJ2-7; D not resolved. CDR1 and CDR2 from the germline V gene are SGHNT and YYREEE (reference sequence). This CDR3 spans 11 amino acids. V lost 4 bases, J lost 3 bases, and 5 bases lay in between. In DNA form, the CDR3 reads TGTGCCAGCAGCACTATCTACGAGCAGTACTTC. Translating it yields CASSTIYEQYF.

V and J are TRBV7-3 and TRBJ2-1; 10 bases match TRBD1. CDR1 SGHTA and CDR2 FQGTGA come from the germline V gene. The CDR3 is 14 amino acids. Losses at the gene ends were 4 bases for V and 7 bases for J; bases not matched to a gene: 4. CDR3 protein: CASSSGQGGNEQFF. The CDR3, as DNA: TGTGCCAGCAGCTCTGGACAGGGGGGAAATGAGCAGTTCTTC.

The chain couples TRBV7-2 to TRBJ2-7; D may be TRBD1 (5 bases). V lost 4 bases to trimming and J lost 2 bases, with 6 bases between them. The CDR3 sequence is 12 residues long. The germline CDR1 and CDR2 sequences are SGHTA and FQGNSA. The CDR3 loop reads CASSWGPYEQYF. The DNA of the CDR3 is TGTGCCAGCAGCTGGGGCCCCTACGAGCAGTACTTC. Filled out from reference TRBV7-2 and TRBJ2-7, the complete variable domain reads GAGVSQSPSNKVTEKGKDVELRCDPISGHTALYWYRQSLGQGLEFLIYFQGNSAPDKSGLPSDRFSAERTGGSVSTLTIQRTQQEDSAVYLCASSWGPYEQYFGPGTRLTVT.

The chain combines TRBV14 with TRBJ1-4; D call uncertain. This CDR3 has 16 amino acids. V was cut by 3 bases and J by 3 bases, with 14 bases left in between. Germline CDR1 and CDR2: SGHDN and FVKESK. The CDR3 bases are TGTGCCAGCAGCCAGATTGAGATCAGTTCTAATGAAAAACTGTTTTTT. Translating it yields CASSQIEISSNEKLFF.

Note on this clone: A read error may account for a junction end that differs from germline. Other DNA sequences within the sample encode an identical CDR3. The CDR3 DNA follows: TGTGCCAGCAGCTTAGTTAACAGCAACTACGGCTACACCTTC. Protein sequence: CASSLVNSNYGYTF. The chain carries TRBV7-2 and TRBJ1-2; no clear D. CDR1 and CDR2 from the germline V gene are SGHTA and FQGNSA. The CDR3 is made up of 14 amino acids.

The DNA for the CDR3 is TGTGCCAGTAGAAGGACAGTTATCAATCAGCCCCAGCATTTT. Translated: CASRRTVINQPQHF. The rearrangement joins TRBV19 to TRBJ1-5; D is possibly TRBD1 (6 bases). Trimming took 6 bases from V and 3 from J, leaving 12 bases between them. The V gene's germline CDR1 is LNHDA and CDR2 SQIVND (reference sequence). The CDR3 extends over 14 amino acids.

The rearrangement links TRBV7-9 to TRBJ2-7, with D unresolved. Trimming pared 6 bases from V and 4 bases from J, leaving 13 bases between. The CDR3 runs to 13 residues. The germline V gene encodes CDR1 SEHNR and CDR2 FQNEAQ (reference sequence). The CDR3 sequence: CASSLQSPYEQYF. CDR3 DNA sequence: TGTGCCAGCAGTTTACAGAGCCCATACGAGCAGTACTTC. The full variable domain, its missing parts supplied by reference TRBV7-9 and TRBJ2-7, is DTGVSQNPRHKITKRGQNVTFRCDPISEHNRLYWYRQTLGQGPEFLTYFQNEAQLEKSRLLSDRFSAERPKGSFSTLEIQRTEQGDSAMYLCASSLQSPYEQYFGPGTRLTVT.

This chain joins TRBV4-3 and TRBJ1-1; D possibly corresponds to TRBD1 (5 bases). CDR1 LGHNA and CDR2 YSLEER come from the germline V gene. This CDR3 is 13 amino acids long. V shed 3 bases and J shed 3 bases, with 8 bases lying between them. CDR3 bases: TGCGCCAGCAGCCAGGGGCAACACACTGAAGCTTTCTTT. Translation: CASSQGQHTEAFF.

The J gene is TRBJ1-2, the V gene TRBV28; possibly TRBD1 for D (5 bases). Germline V gene lookup returns CDR1 MDHEN and CDR2 SYDVKM. Deletions cut 7 bases from V and 8 bases from J, with 20 bases between. The CDR3 consists of 14 residues. In nucleotides, the CDR3 is TGTGCCAGCAAAAGGGGAGGTCCTACGCGGGGCTACACCTTC. This gives the protein CASKRGGPTRGYTF.

This clone is a singleton in its sample. This rearrangement joins TRBV30 to TRBJ1-6; D call uncertain. In germline, CDR1 is GTSNPN, CDR2 SVGIG (reference sequence). The V end lost 0 bases, the J end lost 7 bases, and 7 bases lay between the germline ends. The CDR3 runs to 13 residues. The CDR3 region is CAWSVGGNSPLHF. The CDR3 nucleotides read TGTGCCTGGAGTGTAGGTGGGAATTCACCCCTCCACTTT.

The chain carries TRBV7-9 and TRBJ1-2; possibly TRBD1 for D (6 bases). Trimming shortened V by 1 base and J by 7 bases, and 10 bases separated the two germline ends. The length of the CDR3 is 13 residues. Germline-derived CDR1 and CDR2 are SEHNR and FQNEAQ (reference sequence). The CDR3 loop reads CASSLDGRGGYTF. In nucleotides, the CDR3 is TGTGCCAGCAGCTTAGACGGCAGGGGTGGCTACACCTTC.